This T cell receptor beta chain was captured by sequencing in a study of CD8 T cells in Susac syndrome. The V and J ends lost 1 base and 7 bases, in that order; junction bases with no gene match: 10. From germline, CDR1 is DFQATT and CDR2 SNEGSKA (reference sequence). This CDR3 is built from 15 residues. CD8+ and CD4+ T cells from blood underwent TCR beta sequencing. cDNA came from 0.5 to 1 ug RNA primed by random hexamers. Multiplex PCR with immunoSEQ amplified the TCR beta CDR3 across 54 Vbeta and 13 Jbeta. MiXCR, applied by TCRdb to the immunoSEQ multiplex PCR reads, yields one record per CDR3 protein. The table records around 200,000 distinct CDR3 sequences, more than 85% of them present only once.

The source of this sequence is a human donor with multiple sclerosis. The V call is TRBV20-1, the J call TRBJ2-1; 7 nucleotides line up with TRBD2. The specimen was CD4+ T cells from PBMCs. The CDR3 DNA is TGCAGTGCTAGAGTTCCTAGCGGCAGTATGAATGAGCAGTTCTTC. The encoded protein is CSARVPSGSMNEQFF.